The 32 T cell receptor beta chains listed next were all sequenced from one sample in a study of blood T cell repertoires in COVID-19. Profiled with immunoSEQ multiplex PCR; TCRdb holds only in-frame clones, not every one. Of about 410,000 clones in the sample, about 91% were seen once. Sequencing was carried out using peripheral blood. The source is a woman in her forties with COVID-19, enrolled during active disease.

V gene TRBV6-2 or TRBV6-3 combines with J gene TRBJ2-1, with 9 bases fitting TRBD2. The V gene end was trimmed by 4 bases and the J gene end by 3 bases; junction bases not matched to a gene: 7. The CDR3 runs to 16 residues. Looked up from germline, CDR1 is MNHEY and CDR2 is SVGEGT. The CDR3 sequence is CASSLASGVLYNEQFF. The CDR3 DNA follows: TGTGCCAGCAGTTTGGCTAGCGGGGTGCTCTACAATGAGCAGTTCTTC.

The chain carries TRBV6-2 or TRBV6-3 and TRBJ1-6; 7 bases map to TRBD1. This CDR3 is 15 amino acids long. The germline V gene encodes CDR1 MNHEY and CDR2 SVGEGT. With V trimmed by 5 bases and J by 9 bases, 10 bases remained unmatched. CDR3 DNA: TGTGCCAGCAGTCTACTGACAGGGCTGCGTTCACCCCTCCACTTT. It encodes CASSLLTGLRSPLHF.

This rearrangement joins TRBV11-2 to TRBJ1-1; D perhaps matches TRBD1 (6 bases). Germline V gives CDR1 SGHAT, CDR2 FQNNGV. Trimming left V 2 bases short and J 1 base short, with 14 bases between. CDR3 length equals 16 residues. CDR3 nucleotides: TGTGCCAGCAGCTTAACGTGGGGGCAAAAGAACACTGAAGCTTTCTTT. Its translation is CASSLTWGQKNTEAFF.

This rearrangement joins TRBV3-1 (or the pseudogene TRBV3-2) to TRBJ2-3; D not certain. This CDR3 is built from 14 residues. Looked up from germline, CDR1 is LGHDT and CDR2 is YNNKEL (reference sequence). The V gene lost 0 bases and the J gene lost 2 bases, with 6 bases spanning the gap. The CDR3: CASSQDPYTDTQYF. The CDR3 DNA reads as TGTGCCAGCAGCCAAGATCCGTACACAGATACGCAGTATTTT.

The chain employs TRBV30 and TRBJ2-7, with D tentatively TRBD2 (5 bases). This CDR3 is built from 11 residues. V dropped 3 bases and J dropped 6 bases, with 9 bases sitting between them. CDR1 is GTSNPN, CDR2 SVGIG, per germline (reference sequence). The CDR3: CAWRTGGEQYF. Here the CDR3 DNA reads TGTGCCTGGAGGACTGGAGGCGAGCAGTACTTC.

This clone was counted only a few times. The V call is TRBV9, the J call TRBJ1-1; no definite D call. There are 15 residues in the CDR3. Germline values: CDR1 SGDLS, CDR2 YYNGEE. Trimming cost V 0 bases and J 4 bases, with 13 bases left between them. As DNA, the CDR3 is TGTGCCAGCAGCGTAGACGCTACTTTGGTCACTGAAGCTTTCTTT. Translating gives CASSVDATLVTEAFF.

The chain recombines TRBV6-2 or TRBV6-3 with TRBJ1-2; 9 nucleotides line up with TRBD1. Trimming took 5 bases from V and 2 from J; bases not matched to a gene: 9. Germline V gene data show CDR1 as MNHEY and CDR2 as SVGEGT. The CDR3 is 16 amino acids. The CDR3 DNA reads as TGTGCCAGCAGTCAAAACCGACAGGGGGGCAACTATGGCTACACCTTC. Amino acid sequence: CASSQNRQGGNYGYTF.

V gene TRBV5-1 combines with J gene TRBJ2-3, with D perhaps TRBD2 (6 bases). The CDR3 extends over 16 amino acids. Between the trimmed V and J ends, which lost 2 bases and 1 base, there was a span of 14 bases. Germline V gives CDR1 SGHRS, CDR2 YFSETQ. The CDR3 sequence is CASSFSPPGGTDTQYF. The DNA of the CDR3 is TGCGCCAGCAGCTTTTCCCCCCCGGGGGGCACAGATACGCAGTATTTT.

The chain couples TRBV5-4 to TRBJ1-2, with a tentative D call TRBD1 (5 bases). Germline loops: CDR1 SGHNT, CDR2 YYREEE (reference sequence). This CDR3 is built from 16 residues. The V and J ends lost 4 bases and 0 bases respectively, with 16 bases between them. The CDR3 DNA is TGTGCCAGCAGCCCCCCCCGCGGGGCCACTAACTATGGCTACACCTTC. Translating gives CASSPPRGATNYGYTF.

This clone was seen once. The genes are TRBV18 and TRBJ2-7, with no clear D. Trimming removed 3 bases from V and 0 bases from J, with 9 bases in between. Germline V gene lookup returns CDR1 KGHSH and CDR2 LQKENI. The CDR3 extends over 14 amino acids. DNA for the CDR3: TGTGCCAGCTCACCGGCCGACTCCTCCTACGAGCAGTACTTC. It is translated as CASSPADSSYEQYF.

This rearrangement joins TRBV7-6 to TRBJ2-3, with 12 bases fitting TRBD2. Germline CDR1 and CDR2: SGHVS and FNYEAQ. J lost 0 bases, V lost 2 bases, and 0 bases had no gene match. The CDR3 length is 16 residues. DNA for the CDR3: TGTGCCAGCAGCTTACTAGCGGGGGGGAGCACAGATACGCAGTATTTT. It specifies CASSLLAGGSTDTQYF.

The CDR3 nucleotides read TGTGCGGGGAGGTGGGATGGGGAGCAGTTCTTC. Protein product: CAGRWDGEQFF. The rearrangement joins TRBV30 to TRBJ2-1, with D possibly matching TRBD2 (6 bases). Germline V gene lookup returns CDR1 GTSNPN and CDR2 SVGIG (reference sequence). This CDR3 region has 11 residues.

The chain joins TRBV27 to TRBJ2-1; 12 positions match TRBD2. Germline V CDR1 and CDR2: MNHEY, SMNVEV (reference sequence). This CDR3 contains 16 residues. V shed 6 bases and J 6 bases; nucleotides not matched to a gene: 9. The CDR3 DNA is TGTGCCAGCAGGGGACTAGCGGGCCGGAGGGCCAATGAGCAGTTCTTC. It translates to CASRGLAGRRANEQFF.

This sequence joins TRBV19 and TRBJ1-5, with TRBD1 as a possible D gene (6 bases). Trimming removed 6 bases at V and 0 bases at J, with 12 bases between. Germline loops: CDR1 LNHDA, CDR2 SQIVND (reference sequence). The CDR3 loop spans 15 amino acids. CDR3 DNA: TGTGCCAGTAGCCCCGGGACAACTAGCAATCAGCCCCAGCATTTT. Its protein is CASSPGTTSNQPQHF.

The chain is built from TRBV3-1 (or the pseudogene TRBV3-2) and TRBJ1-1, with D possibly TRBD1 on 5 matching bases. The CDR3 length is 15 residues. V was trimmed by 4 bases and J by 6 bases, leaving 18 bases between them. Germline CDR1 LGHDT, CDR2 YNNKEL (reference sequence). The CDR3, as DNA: TGTGCCAGCAGCCGCGGGGGGGAAACGAAAGCTGAAGCTTTCTTT. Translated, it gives CASSRGGETKAEAFF.

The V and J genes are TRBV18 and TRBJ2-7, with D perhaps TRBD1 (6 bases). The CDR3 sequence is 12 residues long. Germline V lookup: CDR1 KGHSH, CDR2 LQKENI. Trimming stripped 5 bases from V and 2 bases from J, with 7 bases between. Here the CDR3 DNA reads TGTGCCAGCTCAGACAGGCCCTACGAGCAGTACTTC. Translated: CASSDRPYEQYF.

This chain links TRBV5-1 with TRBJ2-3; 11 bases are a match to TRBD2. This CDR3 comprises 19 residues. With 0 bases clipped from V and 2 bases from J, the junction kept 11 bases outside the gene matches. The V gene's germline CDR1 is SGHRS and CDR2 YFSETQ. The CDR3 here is CASSLAASGRLLNTDTQYF. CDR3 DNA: TGCGCCAGCAGCTTGGCGGCTAGCGGGAGGCTCCTCAACACAGATACGCAGTATTTT.

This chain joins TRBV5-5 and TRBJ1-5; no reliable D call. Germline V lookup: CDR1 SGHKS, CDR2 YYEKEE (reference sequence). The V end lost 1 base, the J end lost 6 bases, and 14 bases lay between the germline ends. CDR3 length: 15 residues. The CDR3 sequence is CASSLFGELGQPQHF. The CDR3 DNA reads TGTGCCAGCAGCTTGTTCGGGGAATTGGGTCAGCCCCAGCATTTT.

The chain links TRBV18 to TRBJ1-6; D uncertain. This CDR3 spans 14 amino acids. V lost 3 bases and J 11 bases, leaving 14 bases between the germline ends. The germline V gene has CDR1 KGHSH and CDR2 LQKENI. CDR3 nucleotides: TGTGCCAGCTCACCCTTACCGAGGGAGGCACCCCTCCACTTT. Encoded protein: CASSPLPREAPLHF.

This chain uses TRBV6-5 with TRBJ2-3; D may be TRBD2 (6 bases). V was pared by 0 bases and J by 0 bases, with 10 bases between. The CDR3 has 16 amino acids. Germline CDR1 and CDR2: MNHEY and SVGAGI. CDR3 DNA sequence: TGTGCCAGCAGTTACTCGGGACTGATTAGCACAGATACGCAGTATTTT. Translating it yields CASSYSGLISTDTQYF.

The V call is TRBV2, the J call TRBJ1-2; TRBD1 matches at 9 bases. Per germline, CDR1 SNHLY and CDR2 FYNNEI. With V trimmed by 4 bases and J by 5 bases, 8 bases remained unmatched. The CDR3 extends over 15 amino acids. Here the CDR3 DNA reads TGTGCCAGCAGTGCCAATGGACAGGGGAATTATGGCTACACCTTC. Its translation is CASSANGQGNYGYTF.

CDR3 nucleotide sequence: TGTGCCAGCAGCACACGGGACTTTGCGTATGGCTACACCTTC. Encoded protein: CASSTRDFAYGYTF. The V call is TRBV6-5, the J call TRBJ1-2; possible D gene TRBD1, 5 bases. The CDR3 consists of 14 residues. The germline V gene has CDR1 MNHEY and CDR2 SVGAGI. The ends were cut back, 6 bases at V and 5 bases at J, with 16 bases in the middle.

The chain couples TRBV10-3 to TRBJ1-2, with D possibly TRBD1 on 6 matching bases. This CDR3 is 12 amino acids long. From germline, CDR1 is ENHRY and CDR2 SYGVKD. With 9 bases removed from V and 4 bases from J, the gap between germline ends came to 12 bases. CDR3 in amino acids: CAMSRDTYGYTF. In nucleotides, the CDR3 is TGTGCCATGAGCCGGGACACCTATGGCTACACCTTC.

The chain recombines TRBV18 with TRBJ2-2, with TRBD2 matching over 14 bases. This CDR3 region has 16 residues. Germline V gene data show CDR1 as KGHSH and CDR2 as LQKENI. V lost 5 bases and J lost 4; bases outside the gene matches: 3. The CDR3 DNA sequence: TGTGCCAGCTCAGAGACTAGCGGGAGGGTCACCGGGGAGCTGTTTTTT. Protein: CASSETSGRVTGELFF.

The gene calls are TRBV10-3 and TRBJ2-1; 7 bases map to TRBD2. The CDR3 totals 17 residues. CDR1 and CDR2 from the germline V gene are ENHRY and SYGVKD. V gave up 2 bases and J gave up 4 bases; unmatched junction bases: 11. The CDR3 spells CAISEEIDGTIYNEQFF. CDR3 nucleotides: TGTGCCATCAGTGAGGAGATAGACGGGACTATATACAATGAGCAGTTCTTC.

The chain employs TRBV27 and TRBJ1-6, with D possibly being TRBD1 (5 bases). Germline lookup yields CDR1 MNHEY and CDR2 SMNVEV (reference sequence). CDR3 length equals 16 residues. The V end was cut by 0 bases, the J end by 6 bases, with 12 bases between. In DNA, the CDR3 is TGTGCCAGCAGTTTATCCAGCAGGGTGTTTAATTCACCCCTCCACTTT. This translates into CASSLSSRVFNSPLHF.

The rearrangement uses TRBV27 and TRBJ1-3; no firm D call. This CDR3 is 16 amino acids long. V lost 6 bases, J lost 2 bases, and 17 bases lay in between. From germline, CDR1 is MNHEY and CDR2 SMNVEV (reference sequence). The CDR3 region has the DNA TGTGCCAGCAGACCCTACTCTGCCTCTACTGGAAACACCATATATTTT. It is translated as CASRPYSASTGNTIYF.

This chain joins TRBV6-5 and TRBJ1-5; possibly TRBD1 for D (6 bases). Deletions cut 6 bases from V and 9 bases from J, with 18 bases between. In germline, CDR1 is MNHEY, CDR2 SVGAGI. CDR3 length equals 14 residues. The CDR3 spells CASRGTISGWPQHF. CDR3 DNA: TGTGCCAGCAGGGGGACAATCTCGGGGTGGCCCCAGCATTTT.

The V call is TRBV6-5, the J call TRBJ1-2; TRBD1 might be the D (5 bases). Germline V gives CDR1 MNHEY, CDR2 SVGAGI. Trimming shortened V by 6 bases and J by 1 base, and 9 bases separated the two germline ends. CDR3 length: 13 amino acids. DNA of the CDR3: TGTGCCAGCAGCCAGGGTAATAACTATGGCTACACCTTC. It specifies CASSQGNNYGYTF.

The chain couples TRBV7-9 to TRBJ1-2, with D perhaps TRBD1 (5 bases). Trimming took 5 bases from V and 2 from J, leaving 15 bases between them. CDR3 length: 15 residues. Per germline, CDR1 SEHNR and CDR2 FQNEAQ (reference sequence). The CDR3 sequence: CASSPAGGRNYGYTF. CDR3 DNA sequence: TGTGCCAGCAGCCCAGCGGGGGGACGGAACTATGGCTACACCTTC.

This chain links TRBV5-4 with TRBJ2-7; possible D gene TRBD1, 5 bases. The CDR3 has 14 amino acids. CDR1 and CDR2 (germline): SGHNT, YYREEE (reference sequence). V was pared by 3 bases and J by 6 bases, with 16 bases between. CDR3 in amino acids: CASSSGQGRGEQYF. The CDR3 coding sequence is TGTGCCAGCAGCTCGGGCCAGGGAAGAGGCGAGCAGTACTTC.

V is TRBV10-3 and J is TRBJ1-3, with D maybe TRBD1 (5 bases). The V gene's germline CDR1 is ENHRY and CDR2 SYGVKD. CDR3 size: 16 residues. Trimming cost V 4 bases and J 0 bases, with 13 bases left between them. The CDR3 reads CAISGPGRLSGNTIYF. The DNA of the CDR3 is TGTGCCATCAGTGGGCCAGGGCGGCTCTCTGGAAACACCATATATTTT.